In this sample, the clone carrying this T cell receptor beta chain turned up many times. The record originates from a study of regulatory T cells in long-lasting Graves disease. CDR3-region Arm-PCR and iRepertoire HTBI primers produced the TCR beta libraries. TCRdb re-analysed the multiplex PCR reads in MiXCR, keeping a single row per CDR3 protein. The sample holds some 560,000 distinct CDR3 sequences, roughly 15% seen once. Documented time point: newly diagnosed GD, antithyroid drugs for less than 3 months. Making the TCR library involved RNA that had been extracted from PBMCs. These same data were also listed under a study on T cells in Graves' hyperthyroidism and ophthalmopathy.

This sequence originates from a woman aged 35-65 years with Graves disease. The source was peripheral blood mononuclear cells (PBMCs), collected at new diagnosis, from a patient treated with antithyroid drugs.

The CDR3 sequence: CASSFLDNNYGYTF. The DNA for the CDR3 is TGTGCCAGCAGCTTCCTGGACAATAACTATGGCTACACCTTC. The gene calls are TRBV3-1 and TRBJ1-2, with D possibly matching TRBD1 (5 bases). The CDR3 is 14 amino acids. Germline V gene lookup returns CDR1 LGHDT and CDR2 YNNKEL (reference sequence). Trimming left V 5 bases short and J 1 base short, with 11 bases between. Supplemented by reference TRBV3-1 and TRBJ1-2, the full variable domain reads DTAVSQTPKYLVTQMGNDKSIKCEQNLGHDTMYWYKQDSKKFLKIMFSYNNKELIINETVPNRFSPKSPDKAHLNLHINSLELGDSAVYFCASSFLDNNYGYTFGSGTRLTVV.